One sample yielded the 26 T cell receptor beta chains listed below, sequenced in a study of OX40 agonist ivuxolimab in advanced cancers. Generated by immunoSEQ multiplex PCR, the TCRdb table keeps only in-frame clones and is missing some. The table has approximately 160,000 clones, 94% seen once. Sequencing used CD4+ or CD8+ T cells sorted from blood, obtained in a trial of the OX40 agonist ivuxolimab. The receptors originated from an adult with an advanced solid tumor such as melanoma, head and neck, liver or kidney cancer.

The chain employs TRBV2 and TRBJ2-1; the D is unclear. Germline V CDR1 and CDR2: SNHLY, FYNNEI. V lost 6 bases, J lost 10 bases, and 13 bases lay in between. The length of the CDR3 is 12 residues. CDR3 sequence: CASRTGGVEQFF. CDR3 coding DNA: TGTGCCAGCAGGACTGGCGGCGTCGAGCAGTTCTTC.

The chain carries TRBV7-8 and TRBJ2-7, with 11 nucleotides matching TRBD1. J lost 2 bases, V lost 5 bases, and 5 bases had no gene match. The CDR3 loop spans 15 amino acids. Germline CDR1 SGHVS, CDR2 FQNEAQ. The CDR3 is CASSADRGHPYEQYF. The CDR3 region has the DNA TGTGCCAGCAGCGCGGACAGGGGGCACCCCTACGAGCAGTACTTC.

J is TRBJ2-5 and V is TRBV19; D may match TRBD1 or TRBD2 (5 bases each). Germline V gene data show CDR1 as LNHDA and CDR2 as SQIVND (reference sequence). This CDR3 comprises 15 residues. The ends were cut back, 3 bases at V and 5 bases at J, with 16 bases in the middle. The CDR3 protein is CASSIHWGSVETQYF. The CDR3 DNA is TGTGCCAGTAGTATTCATTGGGGGTCGGTTGAGACCCAGTACTTC. Full variable domain (missing parts from reference TRBV19 and TRBJ2-5): DGGITQSPKYLFRKEGQNVTLSCEQNLNHDAMYWYRQDPGQGLRLIYYSQIVNDFQKGDIAEGYSVSREKKESFPLTVTSAQKNPTAFYLCASSIHWGSVETQYFGPGTRLLVL.

Written as DNA, the CDR3 is TGCGCCAGCAGGTGGGGGGAGACTGAAGCTTTCTTT. It is translated as CASRWGETEAFF. This chain connects TRBV5-1 to TRBJ1-1; a possible D gene is TRBD1 (5 bases). V was trimmed by 5 bases and J by 5 bases, leaving 10 bases between them. CDR1 is SGHRS, CDR2 YFSETQ, per germline. CDR3 length: 12 residues.

This clone is labeled medium-sized. V usage is TRBV21-1 and J usage is TRBJ1-1; the listed D gene, TRBD1, was not tested against the DNA. TRBV21-1 is termed a pseudogene. There are 15 residues in the CDR3. This chain's CDR3 is CASNERQGLGSEAFF. CDR3 coding DNA: TGTGCCAGCAACGAAAGACAGGGGTTAGGGTCTGAAGCTTTCTTT.

The table lists this clone with a count of one. The CDR3 DNA reads TGTGCCAGCAGCTTAGCGGGACTCCGATTATCGTTCTTC. Its protein is CASSLAGLRLSFF. This chain joins TRBV7-2 and TRBJ2-1, with a weak D call TRBD2 (6 bases). Trimming took 0 bases from V and 15 from J, leaving 15 bases between them. Germline CDR1 reads SGHTA; CDR2 reads FQGNSA. The CDR3 spans 13 residues.

The chain couples TRBV10-2 to TRBJ2-4; unclear D gene. V was trimmed by 4 bases and J by 4 bases, leaving 11 bases between them. The CDR3 contains 14 residues. Per the germline V gene, CDR1 is WSHSY and CDR2 is SAAADI. Here the CDR3 reads CASSVSERKNIQYF. The CDR3 nucleotides read TGCGCCAGCAGTGTATCGGAAAGAAAAAACATTCAGTACTTC.

This chain uses TRBV28 with TRBJ2-1, with D unclear. CDR3 length: 14 amino acids. Germline-derived CDR1 and CDR2 are MDHEN and SYDVKM. V shed 6 bases and J shed 4 bases, with 13 bases lying between them. The CDR3 nucleotides read TGTGCCAGCAGAACCAAGGAAGGATACAATGAGCAGTTCTTC. Translated: CASRTKEGYNEQFF.

The chain links TRBV12-5 to TRBJ2-3, with a weak D call TRBD2 (5 bases). This CDR3 contains 16 residues. Germline assignment: CDR1 LGHNT and CDR2 FRNRAP. Trimming left V 7 bases short and J 0 bases short, with 17 bases between. The CDR3 reads CASAPGGPASTDTQYF. CDR3 nucleotide sequence: TGTGCTAGTGCCCCAGGCGGGCCGGCTAGCACAGATACGCAGTATTTT.

The chain recombines TRBV9 with TRBJ1-2, with TRBD1 matching over 7 bases. Germline trimming cut 0 bases from V and 4 bases from J; bases unmatched to any gene: 0. The V gene's germline CDR1 is SGDLS and CDR2 YYNGEE. The CDR3 length is 13 residues. The CDR3 nucleotides are TGTGCCAGCAGCGTAGGGGACAGCTATGGCTACACCTTC. Translated: CASSVGDSYGYTF. Based on the CDR3 plus reference TRBV9 and TRBJ1-2, the full variable domain is DSGVTQTPKHLITATGQRVTLRCSPRSGDLSVYWYQQSLDQGLQFLIQYYNGEERAKGNILERFSAQQFPDLHSELNLSSLELGDSALYFCASSVGDSYGYTFGSGTRLTVV.

This clone came up once. This chain uses TRBV18 with TRBJ1-2; 9 nucleotides agree with TRBD1. V was pared by 5 bases and J by 5 bases, with 6 bases of the junction left unmatched. CDR3 length equals 14 residues. Germline V gives CDR1 KGHSH, CDR2 LQKENI. CDR3 loop: CASSSGTGRYGYTF. The DNA for the CDR3 is TGTGCCAGCTCATCTGGGACAGGGCGGTATGGCTACACCTTC.

CDR3 region: CASSFSGGSNYGYTF. CDR3 sequence (DNA): TGTGCCAGCAGTTTCTCAGGGGGGTCTAACTATGGCTACACCTTC. The chain recombines TRBV6-5 with TRBJ1-2, with 7 bases identical to TRBD1. Losses at the gene ends were 4 bases for V and 0 bases for J; bases not matched to a gene: 5. Per the germline V gene, CDR1 is MNHEY and CDR2 is SVGAGI. This CDR3 is built from 15 residues.

J is TRBJ1-1 and V is TRBV7-9; TRBD1 is a possible D gene (5 bases). V lost 3 bases and J 3 bases, leaving 11 bases between the germline ends. The germline CDR1 and CDR2 sequences are SEHNR and FQNEAQ (reference sequence). CDR3 length equals 14 residues. The chain's CDR3 is CASSFGGVDTEAFF. The CDR3 region has the DNA TGTGCCAGCAGCTTCGGGGGAGTCGACACTGAAGCTTTCTTT.

This clone has just one count. The rearrangement links TRBV23-1 to TRBJ1-2; no clear D gene. TRBV23-1 is known as an ORF, though its function is uncertain. V shed 4 bases and J shed 8 bases, with 8 bases lying between them. The CDR3 extends over 11 amino acids. The CDR3 DNA follows: TGCGCCAGCAGTCTCCCTCCCGGCTACACCTTC. It translates to CASSLPPGYTF.

CDR3 region: CASSLRLAGEETQYF. CDR3 coding DNA: TGTGCCAGCAGCTTAAGGCTAGCGGGAGAAGAGACCCAGTACTTC. This rearrangement joins TRBV5-4 to TRBJ2-5; 10 bases fit TRBD2. The germline gives CDR1 SGHNT, CDR2 YYREEE (reference sequence). This CDR3 region has 15 residues. V lost 2 bases to trimming and J lost 3 bases; unmatched junction nucleotides: 4.

The chain has TRBV28 and TRBJ1-5; tentatively, D is TRBD1 (6 bases). Germline CDR1 reads MDHEN; CDR2 reads SYDVKM. The germline V and J ends were trimmed by 5 bases and 7 bases, with 15 bases remaining between them. This CDR3 has 14 amino acids. The CDR3 spells CASSLGGAAQPQHF. The CDR3 DNA follows: TGTGCCAGCAGTCTGGGGGGGGCGGCCCAGCCCCAGCATTTT.

The table lists this clone with a count of one. The V call is TRBV28, the J call TRBJ2-2; D gene unclear. Trimming removed 3 bases from V and 4 bases from J, with 3 bases in between. The CDR3 runs to 12 residues. Looked up from germline, CDR1 is MDHEN and CDR2 is SYDVKM. The CDR3 nucleotides are TGTGCCAGCAGTTTGAGCACCGGGGAGCTGTTTTTT. It specifies CASSLSTGELFF.

CDR3 sequence reads: CASSTGQQETQYF. The CDR3 DNA follows: TGTGCCAGCAGCACTGGACAACAAGAGACCCAGTACTTC. The chain joins TRBV16 to TRBJ2-5; perhaps TRBD1 as D (5 bases). Trimming pared 5 bases from V and 2 bases from J, leaving 9 bases between. Germline V gene sequence: CDR1 KGHSY, CDR2 FQNENV. CDR3 size: 13 residues. The full variable domain, its missing parts supplied by reference TRBV16 and TRBJ2-5, is GEEVAQTPKHLVRGEGQKAKLYCAPIKGHSYVFWYQQVLKNEFKFLISFQNENVFDETGMPKERFSAKCLPNSPCSLEIQATKLEDSAVYFCASSTGQQETQYFGPGTRLLVL.

The chain joins TRBV9 to TRBJ1-2; D ambiguous. V lost 0 bases to trimming and J lost 4 bases, with 10 bases between them. The CDR3 has 14 residues. Germline assignment: CDR1 SGDLS and CDR2 YYNGEE. CDR3 loop: CASSVGGKSYGYTF. Written as DNA, the CDR3 is TGTGCCAGCAGCGTAGGAGGGAAGAGCTATGGCTACACCTTC.

The chain links TRBV10-2 to TRBJ2-1; 7 bases are a match to TRBD1. Germline lookup yields CDR1 WSHSY and CDR2 SAAADI. The CDR3 covers 15 residues. After removal of 4 bases from V and 8 bases from J, the junction contained 11 bases not matched to a gene. CDR3 DNA sequence: TGCGCCAGCAGTGGCCGGGACAGTAGGATCGATGAGCAGTTCTTC. As protein: CASSGRDSRIDEQFF.

This sequence joins TRBV6-5 and TRBJ2-5, with D unresolved. The DNA end is a closer match to TRBJ2-7, so the J assignment may be wrong. This CDR3 has 13 amino acids. The germline gives CDR1 MNHEY, CDR2 SVGAGI. The CDR3 DNA reads TGTGCCAGCAGTGACCGGGCCCCCTACGAGCAGTACTTC. Its translation is CASSDRAPYEQYF.

The genes are TRBV29-1 and TRBJ1-1; weak D call: TRBD1 (6 bases). CDR1 and CDR2 (germline): SQVTM, ANQGSEA. Trimming pared 6 bases from V and 3 bases from J, leaving 14 bases between. CDR3 length equals 13 residues. The CDR3: CSVGAQSHTEAFF. CDR3 DNA: TGCAGCGTGGGGGCACAGTCGCACACTGAAGCTTTCTTT.

V is TRBV5-4 and J is TRBJ2-6; no clear D. Germline-derived CDR1 and CDR2 are SGHNT and YYREEE (reference sequence). The ends were cut back, 0 bases at V and 0 bases at J, with 4 bases in the middle. This CDR3 comprises 15 residues. The CDR3 bases are TGTGCCAGCAGCTTGGACTTCTCTGGGGCCAACGTCCTGACTTTC. Its protein product is CASSLDFSGANVLTF.

The chain combines TRBV7-9 with TRBJ1-3; D is unresolved. The CDR3 is 18 amino acids. V gave up 2 bases and J gave up 0 bases, with 17 bases separating them. Germline-derived CDR1 and CDR2 are SEHNR and FQNEAQ (reference sequence). CDR3 amino acids: CASSLILRLPRSGNTIYF. The CDR3 DNA follows: TGTGCCAGCAGCTTAATTCTAAGACTGCCACGCTCTGGAAACACCATATATTTT.

The V and J genes are TRBV7-3 and TRBJ2-1; TRBD1 is a possible D gene (5 bases). This CDR3 is 14 amino acids long. Deletions cut 5 bases from V and 5 bases from J, with 13 bases between. The germline V gene has CDR1 SGHTA and CDR2 FQGTGA. This CDR3 is CASSGDRFHNEQFF. CDR3 coding DNA: TGTGCCAGCAGCGGAGACAGATTCCACAATGAGCAGTTCTTC. The variable domain in full, completed from reference TRBV7-3 and TRBJ2-1, reads GAGVSQTPSNKVTEKGKYVELRCDPISGHTALYWYRQSLGQGPEFLIYFQGTGAADDSGLPNDRFFAVRPEGSVSTLKIQRTERGDSAVYLCASSGDRFHNEQFFGPGTRLTVL.

The chain is built from TRBV6-5 and TRBJ1-2; D uncertain. This CDR3 has 15 residues. Germline CDR1 and CDR2: MNHEY and SVGAGI. V was shortened by 4 bases and J by 4 bases, with 16 bases between the two germline ends. The CDR3 here is CASSSLPNGGYGYTF. CDR3 in DNA: TGTGCCAGCAGTTCCCTCCCCAACGGAGGCTATGGCTACACCTTC.